These 30 T cell receptor beta chains were all obtained from the same sample, sequenced in a study of cytomegalovirus exposure and HLA in healthy donors. The primer mix had 60 Vbeta and 13 Jbeta primers. Only in-frame clones appear in the TCRdb table, and some are missing; sequencing was by immunoSEQ multiplex PCR. The sample records 160,000 or so clones, approximately 75% being singletons. Sequencing input: PBMCs. The receptor set was obtained from a man in his thirties or forties in good health and CMV-seropositive.

This sequence joins TRBV19 and TRBJ2-7; 9 bases fit TRBD1. Germline V lookup: CDR1 LNHDA, CDR2 SQIVND (reference sequence). The trim removed 4 bases at V and 6 bases at J, leaving 10 bases unmatched. The CDR3 spans 15 residues. The CDR3 DNA follows: TGTGCCAGTAGTACCCTAACAGGGGGCCAGGGCGAGCAGTACTTC. It encodes CASSTLTGGQGEQYF.

The gene calls are TRBV6-5 and TRBJ1-2; D is possibly TRBD1 (6 bases). Germline V gene sequence: CDR1 MNHEY, CDR2 SVGAGI. This CDR3 has 14 residues. Trimming removed 0 bases at V and 4 bases at J, with 9 bases between. The CDR3 nucleotides read TGTGCCAGCAGTTACTCGACAGGCACCTATGGCTACACCTTC. Translation gives CASSYSTGTYGYTF.

This clone turned up a few times. The chain is built from TRBV10-3 and TRBJ1-1; D is perhaps TRBD1 (5 bases). The V and J ends lost 3 bases and 0 bases respectively, with 11 bases between them. The CDR3 is 15 amino acids. The germline V gene has CDR1 ENHRY and CDR2 SYGVKD. The CDR3 coding sequence is TGTGCCATCAGTGAAATGGAAGGGGTGAACACTGAAGCTTTCTTT. Its protein is CAISEMEGVNTEAFF.

The V gene is TRBV6-4, the J gene TRBJ2-7; the D gene is possibly TRBD1 (5 bases). Between the trimmed V and J ends, which lost 2 bases and 4 bases, there was a span of 15 bases. CDR3 size: 15 residues. CDR1 and CDR2 (germline): MRHNA, SNTAGT. CDR3 protein: CASSDQGHQAYEQYF. The CDR3 nucleotides read TGTGCCAGCAGTGACCAAGGACATCAAGCTTACGAGCAGTACTTC.

Comments on this clone: Germline and junction disagree at one end, which may indicate a read error. The V and J genes are TRBV5-1 and TRBJ2-7; perhaps TRBD2 as D (5 bases). CDR3 length: 14 amino acids. CDR1 and CDR2 (germline): SGHRS, YFSETQ. Here the CDR3 reads CASSSGGSTYDQYF. CDR3 nucleotides: TGCGCCAGCAGCTCGGGCGGGTCGACCTACGATCAGTACTTC.

The J gene is TRBJ2-2, the V gene TRBV19; 8 bases align to TRBD1. CDR3 length: 14 residues. Germline V lookup: CDR1 LNHDA, CDR2 SQIVND (reference sequence). Losses at the gene ends were 4 bases for V and 7 bases for J; bases not matched to a gene: 5. Here the CDR3 reads CASSTGGADGELFF. The CDR3 coding sequence is TGTGCCAGTAGTACAGGGGGCGCGGACGGGGAGCTGTTTTTT.

This clone was counted a few times. V is TRBV5-1 and J is TRBJ2-5; 14 bases align to TRBD2. The CDR3 length is 17 residues. Germline V gene sequence: CDR1 SGHRS, CDR2 YFSETQ. After removal of 4 bases from V and 2 bases from J, the junction contained 7 bases not matched to a gene. The CDR3 bases are TGCGCCAGCAGCGAACGACTAGCGGGGGGGGTTCAAGAGACCCAGTACTTC. Translating gives CASSERLAGGVQETQYF.

The chain has TRBV4-3 and TRBJ1-2; D not certain. With 3 bases removed from V and 0 bases from J, the gap between germline ends came to 17 bases. The CDR3 runs 17 residues. CDR1 LGHNA and CDR2 YSLEER come from the germline V gene. This CDR3 is CASSQSNNGLANYGYTF. The CDR3 DNA follows: TGCGCCAGCAGCCAGAGCAATAACGGTTTAGCTAACTATGGCTACACCTTC.

The table lists this clone with a count of one. The chain recombines TRBV5-6 with TRBJ1-3; D is ambiguous. The CDR3 length is 16 residues. V lost 1 base to trimming and J lost 1 base, with 12 bases between them. CDR1 SGHDT and CDR2 YYEEEE come from the germline V gene. CDR3 residues: CASSLWAVGSGNTIYF. CDR3 nucleotide sequence: TGTGCCAGCAGCTTGTGGGCCGTTGGATCTGGAAACACCATATATTTT.

This clone was seen a handful of times. This rearrangement joins TRBV29-1 to TRBJ2-1, with D possibly being TRBD1 (5 bases). Trimming stripped 0 bases from V and 3 bases from J, with 9 bases between. Germline lookup yields CDR1 SQVTM and CDR2 ANQGSEA. The CDR3 is made up of 14 amino acids. DNA of the CDR3: TGCAGCGTTGAAGATAAAACAGGCTACAATGAGCAGTTCTTC. Translation gives CSVEDKTGYNEQFF.

The chain employs TRBV11-3 and TRBJ2-3; 8 bases match TRBD2. Germline CDR1 is SGHNT and CDR2 is YENEEA. This CDR3 is 17 amino acids long. V was pared by 5 bases and J by 6 bases, with 16 bases of the junction left unmatched. CDR3 coding DNA: TGTGCCAGCAGCACAGGAGTGAGCGGGGGAACCGAGGATACGCAGTATTTT. Its translation is CASSTGVSGGTEDTQYF.

The chain couples TRBV15 to TRBJ1-2; tentatively, D is TRBD1 (5 bases). The V end was cut by 2 bases, the J end by 0 bases, with 13 bases between. The germline V gene has CDR1 LNHNV and CDR2 YYDKDF (reference sequence). This CDR3 has 16 residues. CDR3 residues: CATSRPDRLPNYGYTF. The CDR3 DNA reads as TGTGCCACCAGCAGACCAGACAGATTGCCTAACTATGGCTACACCTTC.

V gene TRBV11-2 combines with J gene TRBJ1-6, with TRBD1 matching 7 bases. Trimming took 1 base from V and 3 from J; bases not matched to a gene: 6. CDR3 length: 17 amino acids. From germline, CDR1 is SGHAT and CDR2 FQNNGV. CDR3 sequence: CASSLGRQGYYNSPLHF. CDR3 DNA: TGTGCCAGCAGCTTAGGCCGACAGGGTTACTATAATTCACCCCTCCACTTT. Using reference TRBV11-2 and TRBJ1-6 for the parts outside the CDR3, the full variable domain is EAGVAQSPRYKIIEKRQSVAFWCNPISGHATLYWYQQILGQGPKLLIQFQNNGVVDDSQLPKDRFSAERLKGVDSTLKIQPAKLEDSAVYLCASSLGRQGYYNSPLHFGNGTRLTVT.

DNA of the CDR3: TGTGCCAGCAGACCTTACCGGGACAGTTTCGATGGCTACACCTTC. Amino acids: CASRPYRDSFDGYTF. The V call is TRBV28, the J call TRBJ1-2; 7 bases are shared with TRBD1. The germline gives CDR1 MDHEN, CDR2 SYDVKM. With 6 bases clipped from V and 6 bases from J, the junction kept 13 bases outside the gene matches. The CDR3 runs to 15 residues.

This chain connects TRBV5-6 to TRBJ1-2, with TRBD1 identical over 12 bases. Germline-derived CDR1 and CDR2 are SGHDT and YYEEEE. J gave up 8 bases and V 1 base, and 9 bases lay outside the gene matches. This CDR3 has 16 amino acids. The CDR3 coding sequence is TGTGCCAGCAGCTTGCCCTCGGGACAGGGGGCGGGAGGCTACACCTTC. It translates to CASSLPSGQGAGGYTF.

This sequence joins TRBV7-6 and TRBJ2-7, with 11 bases aligning to TRBD1. The CDR3 length is 16 residues. Germline assignment: CDR1 SGHVS and CDR2 FNYEAQ. V shed 4 bases, J shed 0 bases, and the junction held 5 bases outside the gene matches. The CDR3 loop reads CASSSPGTGGSYEQYF. In DNA, the CDR3 is TGTGCCAGCAGCTCCCCCGGGACAGGGGGCTCCTACGAGCAGTACTTC.

V is TRBV7-9 and J is TRBJ1-1; D is possibly TRBD1 (6 bases). Trimming removed 1 base at V and 1 base at J, with 13 bases between. This CDR3 comprises 16 residues. Germline V CDR1 and CDR2: SEHNR, FQNEAQ (reference sequence). The CDR3 protein is CASSLVGGVKNTEAFF. In nucleotides, the CDR3 is TGTGCCAGCAGCTTAGTAGGGGGAGTCAAGAACACTGAAGCTTTCTTT.

The V gene is TRBV10-1, the J gene TRBJ2-3; D is possibly TRBD1 (5 bases). The V gene's germline CDR1 is WNHNN and CDR2 SYGVQD (reference sequence). The CDR3 is 15 residues long. Deletions cut 0 bases from V and 5 bases from J, with 12 bases between. CDR3 residues: CASSESKGPGDTQYF. In DNA form, the CDR3 reads TGCGCCAGCAGTGAGTCGAAGGGGCCCGGAGATACGCAGTATTTT.

The chain links TRBV7-2 to TRBJ1-1; 7 positions match TRBD1. The CDR3 extends over 13 amino acids. The V and J ends lost 8 bases and 5 bases, in that order; junction bases with no gene match: 8. Germline V lookup: CDR1 SGHTA, CDR2 FQGNSA. The CDR3 loop reads CASARQGRTEAFF. DNA for the CDR3: TGTGCCAGCGCAAGACAGGGTAGAACTGAAGCTTTCTTT.

The chain combines TRBV7-2 with TRBJ2-1, with 11 nucleotides matching TRBD1. Germline V gene sequence: CDR1 SGHTA, CDR2 FQGNSA. The ends lost 5 bases at V and 3 bases at J; junction bases unmatched: 0. This CDR3 has 14 residues. The CDR3 protein is CASSGTGGYNEQFF. In DNA form, the CDR3 reads TGTGCCAGCAGCGGGACAGGGGGCTACAATGAGCAGTTCTTC.

The gene calls are TRBV9 and TRBJ2-7, with 8 nucleotides matching TRBD2. Losses at the gene ends were 4 bases for V and 0 bases for J; bases not matched to a gene: 6. The CDR3 contains 15 residues. Germline V gives CDR1 SGDLS, CDR2 YYNGEE. For the CDR3, the DNA is TGTGCCAGCAGCTCGGGGGGGATCAGCTCCTACGAGCAGTACTTC. It yields the protein CASSSGGISSYEQYF.

The chain combines TRBV6-1 with TRBJ1-3; D is perhaps TRBD1 (6 bases). V lost 2 bases, J lost 0 bases, and 11 bases lay in between. Germline V CDR1 and CDR2: MNHNS, SASEGT. The CDR3 extends over 16 amino acids. CDR3 DNA: TGTGCCAGCAGTGAACCAGGGGAGATCTCTGGAAACACCATATATTTT. Residues: CASSEPGEISGNTIYF.

The chain combines TRBV14 with TRBJ1-2; TRBD1 matches 7 bases. The CDR3 length is 15 residues. The germline gives CDR1 SGHDN, CDR2 FVKESK. With V trimmed by 1 base and J by 4 bases, 6 bases remained unmatched. The CDR3 protein is CASSQGFRDSYGYTF. The CDR3 nucleotides are TGTGCCAGCAGCCAAGGATTCAGGGACAGCTATGGCTACACCTTC.

The chain is built from TRBV9 and TRBJ2-3, with a weak D call TRBD2 (5 bases). The CDR3 contains 15 residues. The V end lost 0 bases, the J end lost 0 bases, and 8 bases lay between the germline ends. Germline lookup yields CDR1 SGDLS and CDR2 YYNGEE. This CDR3 reads CASSVGTSSTDTQYF. CDR3 nucleotides: TGTGCCAGCAGCGTAGGGACTTCGAGCACAGATACGCAGTATTTT.

V usage is TRBV4-3 and J usage is TRBJ2-1; 8 bases align to TRBD2. Trimming at V came to 1 base and at J to 3 bases, leaving 2 bases not matched to a gene. From germline, CDR1 is LGHNA and CDR2 YSLEER. The CDR3 runs to 15 residues. CDR3 DNA: TGCGCCAGCAGCCAAGGTAGCGGGGTCTACAATGAGCAGTTCTTC. It specifies CASSQGSGVYNEQFF.

V usage is TRBV5-4 and J usage is TRBJ2-7; 7 bases align to TRBD2. With V trimmed by 2 bases and J by 6 bases, 2 bases remained unmatched. From germline, CDR1 is SGHNT and CDR2 YYREEE (reference sequence). The CDR3 covers 12 residues. The CDR3 reads CASSFWGGEQYF. CDR3 sequence (DNA): TGTGCCAGCAGCTTCTGGGGGGGCGAGCAGTACTTC.

V is TRBV5-1 and J is TRBJ2-3, with 13 nucleotides matching TRBD2. With 0 bases clipped from V and 6 bases from J, the junction kept 4 bases outside the gene matches. The CDR3 has 16 amino acids. Germline CDR1 reads SGHRS; CDR2 reads YFSETQ. The CDR3 protein is CASSLGLAGGEDTQYF. The CDR3 DNA reads as TGCGCCAGCAGCTTGGGACTAGCGGGGGGTGAGGATACGCAGTATTTT.

The CDR3 reads CASSSLRGVGSPLHF. The DNA for the CDR3 is TGTGCCAGCAGCTCCCTCCGGGGTGTAGGTTCACCCCTCCACTTT. The chain carries TRBV7-9 and TRBJ1-6; D ambiguous. Germline V CDR1 and CDR2: SEHNR, FQNEAQ (reference sequence). V was shortened by 4 bases and J by 9 bases, with 16 bases between the two germline ends. CDR3 length: 15 residues.

This clone was detected only a few times. The chain couples TRBV27 to TRBJ1-4, with D unresolved. V lost 5 bases and J lost 8, with 21 bases in between. This CDR3 contains 16 residues. The germline V gene has CDR1 MNHEY and CDR2 SMNVEV (reference sequence). The CDR3 nucleotides read TGTGCCAGCAGTGCCTATTCAGGATCCCGTAAGGAAAAACTGTTTTTT. This sequence encodes CASSAYSGSRKEKLFF.

This chain connects TRBV5-5 to TRBJ1-2; D is possibly TRBD1 (6 bases). Deletions cut 2 bases from V and 0 bases from J, with 8 bases between. The CDR3 has 14 residues. Germline values: CDR1 SGHKS, CDR2 YYEKEE (reference sequence). The CDR3 DNA reads as TGTGCCAGCAGCTTTGAGGGGGCTAACTATGGCTACACCTTC. It codes for CASSFEGANYGYTF. The full variable domain, its missing parts supplied by reference TRBV5-5 and TRBJ1-2, is DAGVTQSPTHLIKTRGQQVTLRCSPISGHKSVSWYQQVLGQGPQFIFQYYEKEERGRGNFPDRFSARQFPNYSSELNVNALLLGDSALYLCASSFEGANYGYTFGSGTRLTVV.